The sequence of this T cell receptor (beta chain) was determined in a study of shared clonotypes between healthy human individuals. Germline lookup yields CDR1 GTSNPN and CDR2 SVGIG (reference sequence). This CDR3 has 13 amino acids. Trimming took off 8 bases at V and 2 bases at J, with 13 bases between the two ends. TCRdb keeps only in-frame clones here, not all; method: immunoSEQ multiplex PCR. Found here are more than 2 million clones, 95% of them singletons; the top ten hold 0.13%. This clone was counted only a few times. Sequenced sample: naive CD4+ T cells sorted from blood. Subset given: CD45RA+ positively selected. The sequence derives from a man aged 18 to 29 in good health. The rearrangement uses TRBV30 and TRBJ1-5; D gene uncertain. CDR3 sequence (DNA): TGTGCCGGTGGATTGTCAGGCAATCAGCCCCAGCATTTT. This sequence encodes CAGGLSGNQPQHF.